Shown below are 6 T cell receptor beta chains from a single sample sequenced in a study of T cell responses to AZD1222 COVID-19 vaccine (dated by TCRdb to 2020 to 2023). Library preparation was by the immunoSEQ multiplex PCR assay. Drawn from immuneACCESS, this table holds only the in-frame rearrangements with V and J called that TCRdb kept. Clones are partly lost; checked studies trace under half to an unresolved V gene and leave the rest unexplained. Within this sample are some 140,000 clones, with more than 85% of them counted one time only. Clones ranked in the top ten supply around 3% of the sample. This specimen's time point label, interpreted: baseline before first vaccination. Sequenced material: peripheral blood, taken on day 0 of AZD1222 vaccination. Every receptor here comes from an adult in good health.

The gene calls are TRBV28 and TRBJ2-5; D might be TRBD1 (5 bases). The V end was cut by 3 bases, the J end by 0 bases, with 11 bases between. The CDR3 spans 15 residues. The germline CDR1 and CDR2 sequences are MDHEN and SYDVKM. CDR3 sequence reads: CASSFQGGYQETQYF. Written as DNA, the CDR3 is TGTGCCAGCAGTTTTCAGGGTGGGTACCAAGAGACCCAGTACTTC.

The CDR3 loop is CASIPLAGMGTGELFF. As DNA, the CDR3 is TGTGCCAGCATCCCACTAGCGGGGATGGGCACCGGGGAGCTGTTTTTT. The chain recombines TRBV5-5 with TRBJ2-2; TRBD2 matches 10 bases. Germline V lookup: CDR1 SGHKS, CDR2 YYEKEE (reference sequence). V was clipped by 6 bases and J by 4 bases; unmatched bases: 9. The CDR3 length is 16 residues. Full variable domain (missing parts from reference TRBV5-5 and TRBJ2-2): DAGVTQSPTHLIKTRGQQVTLRCSPISGHKSVSWYQQVLGQGPQFIFQYYEKEERGRGNFPDRFSARQFPNYSSELNVNALLLGDSALYLCASIPLAGMGTGELFFGEGSRLTVL.

The chain couples TRBV5-6 to TRBJ1-6; no reliable D call. Germline CDR1 SGHDT, CDR2 YYEEEE. There are 13 residues in the CDR3. V lost 0 bases to trimming and J lost 10 bases, with 8 bases between them. CDR3 loop: CASSLVEDSPLHF. DNA of the CDR3: TGTGCCAGCAGCTTGGTGGAGGACTCACCCCTCCACTTT.

This chain links TRBV5-5 with TRBJ1-5; D unresolved. V lost 4 bases and J lost 4, with 6 bases in between. The germline V gene encodes CDR1 SGHKS and CDR2 YYEKEE (reference sequence). The CDR3 sequence is 12 residues long. CDR3 nucleotides: TGTGCCAGCAGCGAGAATAATCAGCCCCAGCATTTT. It translates to CASSENNQPQHF.

The V gene is TRBV27, the J gene TRBJ2-3; 9 positions agree with TRBD2. There are 14 residues in the CDR3. Per germline, CDR1 MNHEY and CDR2 SMNVEV (reference sequence). With V trimmed by 7 bases and J by 6 bases, 8 bases remained unmatched. The CDR3 coding sequence is TGTGCCAGCACTCTGCGGGAGGGCCGGGATACGCAGTATTTT. It codes for CASTLREGRDTQYF.

This chain links TRBV6-2 or TRBV6-3 with TRBJ2-3, with unresolved D. The CDR3 is made up of 13 amino acids. The V gene lost 5 bases and the J gene lost 7 bases, with 13 bases spanning the gap. Germline CDR1 is MNHEY and CDR2 is SVGEGT. In DNA, the CDR3 is TGTGCCAGCAGTCCCCTGGGGTCTTATACGCAGTATTTT. Its protein is CASSPLGSYTQYF.